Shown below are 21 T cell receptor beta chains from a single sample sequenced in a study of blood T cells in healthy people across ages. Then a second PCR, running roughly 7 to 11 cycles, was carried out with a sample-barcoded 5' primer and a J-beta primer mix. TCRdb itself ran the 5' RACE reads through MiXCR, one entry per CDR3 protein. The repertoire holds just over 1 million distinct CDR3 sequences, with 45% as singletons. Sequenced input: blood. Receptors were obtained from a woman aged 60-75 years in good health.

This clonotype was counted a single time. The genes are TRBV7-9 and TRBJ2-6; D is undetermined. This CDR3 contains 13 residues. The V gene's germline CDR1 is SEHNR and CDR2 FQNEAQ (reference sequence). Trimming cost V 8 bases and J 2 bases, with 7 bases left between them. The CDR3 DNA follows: TGTGCCAGCGTGGGCACTGGGGCCAACGTCCTGACTTTC. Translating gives CASVGTGANVLTF.

The chain's CDR3 is CASSYRGRLNTEAFF. CDR3 nucleotide sequence: TGTGCCAGCAGTTACCGGGGGAGATTGAACACTGAAGCTTTCTTT. The V call is TRBV6-5, the J call TRBJ1-1; tentatively, D is TRBD1 (5 bases). Germline V gene sequence: CDR1 MNHEY, CDR2 SVGAGI. Trimming shortened V by 2 bases and J by 0 bases, and 10 bases separated the two germline ends. CDR3 size: 15 residues.

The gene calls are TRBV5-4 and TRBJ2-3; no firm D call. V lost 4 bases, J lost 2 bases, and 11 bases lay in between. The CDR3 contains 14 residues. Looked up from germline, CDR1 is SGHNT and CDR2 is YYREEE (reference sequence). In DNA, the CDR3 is TGTGCCAGCAGCCCGACAAGACTCACAGATACGCAGTATTTT. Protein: CASSPTRLTDTQYF.

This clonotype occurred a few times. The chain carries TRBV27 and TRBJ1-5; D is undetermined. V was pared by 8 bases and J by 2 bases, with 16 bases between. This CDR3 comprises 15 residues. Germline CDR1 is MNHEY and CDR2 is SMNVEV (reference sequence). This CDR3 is CASSGYGRGNQPQHF. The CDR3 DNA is TGTGCCAGCTCCGGGTATGGAAGAGGCAATCAGCCCCAGCATTTT.

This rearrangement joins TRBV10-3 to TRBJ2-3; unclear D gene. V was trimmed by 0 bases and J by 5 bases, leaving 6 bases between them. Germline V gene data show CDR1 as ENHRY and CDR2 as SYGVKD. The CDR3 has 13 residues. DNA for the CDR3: TGTGCCATCAGTGAGTCGGGGAAAGATACGCAGTATTTT. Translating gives CAISESGKDTQYF.

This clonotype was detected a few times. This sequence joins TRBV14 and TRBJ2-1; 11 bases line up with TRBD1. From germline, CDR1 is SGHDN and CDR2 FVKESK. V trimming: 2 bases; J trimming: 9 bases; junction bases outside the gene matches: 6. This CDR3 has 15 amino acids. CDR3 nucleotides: TGTGCCAGCAGCCAACTGGACAGGGGGCTAGGTGAGCAGTTCTTC. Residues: CASSQLDRGLGEQFF.

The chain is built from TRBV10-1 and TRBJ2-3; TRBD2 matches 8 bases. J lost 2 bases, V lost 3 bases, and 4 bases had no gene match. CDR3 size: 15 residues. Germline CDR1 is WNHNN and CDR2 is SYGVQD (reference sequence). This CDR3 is CASSDQRGPTDTQYF. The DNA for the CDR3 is TGCGCCAGCAGTGATCAGCGGGGGCCCACAGATACGCAGTATTTT.

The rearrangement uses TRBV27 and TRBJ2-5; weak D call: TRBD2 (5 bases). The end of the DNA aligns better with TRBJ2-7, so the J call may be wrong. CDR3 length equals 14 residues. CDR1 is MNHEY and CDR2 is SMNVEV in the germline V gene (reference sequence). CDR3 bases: TGTGCCAGCAGTTTGCAGCTTGCGGGCTACGAGCAGTACTTC. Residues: CASSLQLAGYEQYF.

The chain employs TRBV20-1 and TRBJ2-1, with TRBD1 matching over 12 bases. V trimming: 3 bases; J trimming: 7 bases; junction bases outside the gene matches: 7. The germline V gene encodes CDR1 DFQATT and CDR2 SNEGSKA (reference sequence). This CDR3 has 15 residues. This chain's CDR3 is CSARGQGAVMNEQFF. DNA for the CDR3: TGCAGTGCTAGGGGACAGGGGGCGGTCATGAATGAGCAGTTCTTC.

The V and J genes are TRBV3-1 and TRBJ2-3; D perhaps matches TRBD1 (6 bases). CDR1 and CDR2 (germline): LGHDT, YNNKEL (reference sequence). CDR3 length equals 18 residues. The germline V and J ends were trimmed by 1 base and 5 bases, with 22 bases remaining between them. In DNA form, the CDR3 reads TGTGCCAGCAGCCAAGGTGCCGCCAGGGGCCTTGGAAAAGATACGCAGTATTTT. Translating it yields CASSQGAARGLGKDTQYF.

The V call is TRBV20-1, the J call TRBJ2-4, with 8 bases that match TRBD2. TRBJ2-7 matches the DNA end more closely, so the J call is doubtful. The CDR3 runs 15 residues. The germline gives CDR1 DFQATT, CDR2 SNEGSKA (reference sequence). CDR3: CSASPFSGSGYEQYF. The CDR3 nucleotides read TGCAGTGCTAGCCCCTTCAGCGGGAGTGGGTACGAGCAGTACTTC.

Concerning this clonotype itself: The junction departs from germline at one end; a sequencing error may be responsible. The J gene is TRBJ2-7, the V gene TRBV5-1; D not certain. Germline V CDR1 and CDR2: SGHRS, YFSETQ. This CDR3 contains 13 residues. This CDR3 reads CASSLIDSYEQHF. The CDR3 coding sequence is TGCGCCAGCAGCTTGATCGATTCCTACGAGCAGCACTTC.

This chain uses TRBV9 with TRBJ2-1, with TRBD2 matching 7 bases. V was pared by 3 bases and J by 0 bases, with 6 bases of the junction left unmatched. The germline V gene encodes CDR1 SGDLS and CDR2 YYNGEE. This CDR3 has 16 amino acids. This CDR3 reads CASSADPGGSYNEQFF. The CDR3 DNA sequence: TGTGCCAGCAGCGCCGACCCGGGGGGCTCCTACAATGAGCAGTTCTTC. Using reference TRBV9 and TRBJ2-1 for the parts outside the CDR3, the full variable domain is DSGVTQTPKHLITATGQRVTLRCSPRSGDLSVYWYQQSLDQGLQFLIQYYNGEERAKGNILERFSAQQFPDLHSELNLSSLELGDSALYFCASSADPGGSYNEQFFGPGTRLTVL.

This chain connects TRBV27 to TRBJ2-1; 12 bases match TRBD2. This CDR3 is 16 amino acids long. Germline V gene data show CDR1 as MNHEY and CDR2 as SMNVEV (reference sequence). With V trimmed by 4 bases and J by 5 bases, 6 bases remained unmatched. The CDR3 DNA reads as TGTGCCAGCAGTTCTGAAGGGACTAGCGGGCACAATGAGCAGTTCTTC. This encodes CASSSEGTSGHNEQFF.

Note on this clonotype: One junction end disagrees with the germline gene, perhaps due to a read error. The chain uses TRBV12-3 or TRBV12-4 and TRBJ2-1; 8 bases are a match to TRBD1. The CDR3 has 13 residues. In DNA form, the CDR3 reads TGCGCCAGCAGTCGGGACAGGACGGATGAGCAGTTCTTC. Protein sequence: CASSRDRTDEQFF.

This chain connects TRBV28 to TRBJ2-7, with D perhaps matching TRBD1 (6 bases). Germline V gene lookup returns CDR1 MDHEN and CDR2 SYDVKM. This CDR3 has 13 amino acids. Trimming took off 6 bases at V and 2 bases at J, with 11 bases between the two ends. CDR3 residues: CASSRQDTYEQYF. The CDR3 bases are TGTGCCAGCAGCCGACAGGACACCTACGAGCAGTACTTC. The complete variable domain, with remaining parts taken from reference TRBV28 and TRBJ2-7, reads DVKVTQSSRYLVKRTGEKVFLECVQDMDHENMFWYRQDPGLGLRLIYFSYDVKMKEKGDIPEGYSVSREKKERFSLILESASTNQTSMYLCASSRQDTYEQYFGPGTRLTVT.

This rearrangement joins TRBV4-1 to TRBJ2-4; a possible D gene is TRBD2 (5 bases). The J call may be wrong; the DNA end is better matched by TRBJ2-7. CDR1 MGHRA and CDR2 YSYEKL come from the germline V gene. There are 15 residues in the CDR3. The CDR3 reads CASSQGIAYSYEQYF. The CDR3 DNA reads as TGCGCCAGCAGCCAAGGGATAGCGTACTCCTACGAGCAGTACTTC.

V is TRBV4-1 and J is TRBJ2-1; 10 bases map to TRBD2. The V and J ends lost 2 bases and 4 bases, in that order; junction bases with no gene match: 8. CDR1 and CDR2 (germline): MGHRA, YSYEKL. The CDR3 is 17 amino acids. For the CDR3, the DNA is TGCGCCAGCAGCCAACTCCTAGCGGGAGTGGCTTACAATGAGCAGTTCTTC. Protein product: CASSQLLAGVAYNEQFF.

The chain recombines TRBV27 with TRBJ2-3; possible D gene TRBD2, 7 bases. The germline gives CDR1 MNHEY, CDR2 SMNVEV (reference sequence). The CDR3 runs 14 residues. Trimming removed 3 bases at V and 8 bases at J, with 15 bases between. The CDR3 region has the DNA TGTGCCAGCAGTTTGTCGAGGGGGGGGAGTACGCAGTATTTT. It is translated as CASSLSRGGSTQYF.

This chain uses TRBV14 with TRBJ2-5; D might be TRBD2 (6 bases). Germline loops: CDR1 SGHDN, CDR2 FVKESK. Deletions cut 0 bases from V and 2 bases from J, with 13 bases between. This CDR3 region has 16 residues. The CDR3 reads CASSQDPGAGQETQYF. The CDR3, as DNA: TGTGCCAGCAGCCAAGATCCCGGGGCGGGGCAAGAGACCCAGTACTTC.

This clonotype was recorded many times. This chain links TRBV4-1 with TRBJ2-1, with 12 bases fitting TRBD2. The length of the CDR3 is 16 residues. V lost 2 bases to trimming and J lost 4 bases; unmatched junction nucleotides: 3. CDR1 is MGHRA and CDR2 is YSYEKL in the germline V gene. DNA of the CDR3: TGCGCCAGCAGCCAAATCCTAGCGGGGGGGTACAATGAGCAGTTCTTC. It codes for CASSQILAGGYNEQFF.